The 5 T cell receptor beta chains below all came from one sample that was sequenced in a study of blood T cell repertoires in COVID-19. Measured with immunoSEQ multiplex PCR; TCRdb has only the in-frame clones, and not every one. The data hold approximately 270,000 clones, with roughly 86% observed a single time. Sequences were obtained from peripheral blood. These receptors came from a middle-aged man with active or convalescent COVID-19.

Here the CDR3 reads CASRKTGGDSNQPQHF. The CDR3 region has the DNA TGCGCCAGCAGAAAAACAGGGGGTGATAGCAATCAGCCCCAGCATTTT. The rearrangement uses TRBV10-2 and TRBJ1-5; 8 nucleotides agree with TRBD1. The CDR3 extends over 16 amino acids. J lost 0 bases, V lost 6 bases, and 7 bases had no gene match. Germline V lookup: CDR1 WSHSY, CDR2 SAAADI.

The chain is built from TRBV30 and TRBJ2-2, with 7 bases fitting TRBD1. V dropped 4 bases and J dropped 4; count of bases not matched to a gene: 9. Germline lookup yields CDR1 GTSNPN and CDR2 SVGIG (reference sequence). The CDR3 contains 15 residues. For the CDR3, the DNA is TGTGCCTGGACCAGGACAGGTGGGGCCACCGGGGAGCTGTTTTTT. Translated: CAWTRTGGATGELFF.

This chain joins TRBV5-1 and TRBJ2-2; 11 bases map to TRBD1. Trimming took 3 bases from V and 4 from J; bases not matched to a gene: 8. The CDR3 contains 17 residues. Germline V CDR1 and CDR2: SGHRS, YFSETQ. DNA for the CDR3: TGCGCCAGCAGCTCGGACAGGGGGCCATCGACCACCGGGGAGCTGTTTTTT. Translating gives CASSSDRGPSTTGELFF.

The gene calls are TRBV6-6 and TRBJ1-6; no firm D call. Germline CDR1 MNHNY, CDR2 SVGAGI (reference sequence). Trimming removed 5 bases at V and 8 bases at J, with 19 bases between. The CDR3 loop spans 16 amino acids. CDR3 coding DNA: TGTGCCAGCAGTCCCGCCGCCGGGTATCAAGATTCACCCCTCCACTTT. Translating it yields CASSPAAGYQDSPLHF.

The rearrangement uses TRBV28 and TRBJ1-1; D uncertain. There are 14 residues in the CDR3. Trimming took off 3 bases at V and 4 bases at J, with 12 bases between the two ends. The germline V gene has CDR1 MDHEN and CDR2 SYDVKM. CDR3: CASSLVRGSTEAFF. The CDR3 DNA is TGTGCCAGCAGTTTGGTCCGGGGTAGCACTGAAGCTTTCTTT.